The rows below give T cell receptor beta chains drawn from one sample of a study of blood T cell repertoires in COVID-19. Repertoires were generated with immunoSEQ multiplex PCR, while TCRdb's copy carries only in-frame clones and drops some. The data contain hundreds of thousands of clones, around 87% of them singletons. The sample comprised peripheral blood. All receptors derive from a man aged 65-85 years with acute or convalescent COVID-19. CDR3s include the opening cysteine and the closing phenylalanine or tryptophan. Clone size, where shown, is once, few, many, or a class for clones that have expanded.

CDR3 protein,J gene,V gene,clone size
CAIRVGQGQETQYF,TRBJ2-5,TRBV10-3,-
CAWSVLGSQGGEQFF,TRBJ2-1,TRBV30,-
CASSGWRGSNEKLFF,TRBJ1-4,TRBV28,-
CASSLDTNTGELFF,TRBJ2-2,TRBV11-2,-
CASLILPGRTGELFF,TRBJ2-2,TRBV6-5,-
CASSYSRVGTGELFF,TRBJ2-2,TRBV6-5,once
CAWSGGSYNEQFF,TRBJ2-1,TRBV30,once
CASSQGSTNYGYTF,TRBJ1-2,TRBV3-1/TRBV3-2,many
CASSLGGPYEQYF,TRBJ2-7,TRBV27,-
CASSQKSQGVTGELFF,TRBJ2-2,TRBV4-2,-
CASSLKLAGEIDEQYF,TRBJ2-7,TRBV7-2,-
CASSTPPRGLARDTQYF,TRBJ2-3,TRBV28,-
CASSQDTRQRNQPQHF,TRBJ1-5,TRBV4-3,-
CASSSPPGTGRGNTEAFF,TRBJ1-1,TRBV19,-
CASSSGDYGYTF,TRBJ1-2,TRBV6-6,-
CASSPPDRGQFEKLFF,TRBJ1-4,TRBV6-6,few
CASSDPRGGAGELFF,TRBJ2-2,TRBV10-1,-
CASSFLAGANPSYNEQFF,TRBJ2-1,TRBV11-2,many
CASSQDRYTQYF,TRBJ2-3,TRBV4-3,-
CSVTSEKLFF,TRBJ1-4,TRBV20-1,-
CAGFRDSATEAFF,TRBJ1-1,TRBV30,-
CATSLGSGSTGELFF,TRBJ2-2,TRBV19,few
CASQPGQSDSPLHF,TRBJ1-6,TRBV6-5,-